This TCR beta chain was documented in a study of blood T cell repertoires in COVID-19. About the study: In each case, the material was cDNA or gDNA derived from T cells, B-cell-depleted T cells, or PBMCs.

Generated by immunoSEQ multiplex PCR, the TCRdb table keeps only in-frame clones and is missing some. The sample consists of nearly 110,000 clones, 80% to 85% of them appearing once. This CDR3 contains 15 residues. V lost 6 bases and J lost 0, with 12 bases in between. Germline CDR1 MNHNY, CDR2 SVGAGI (reference sequence). The clonotype comes from a human donor in a cohort sampled during active COVID-19. The rearrangement joins TRBV6-6 to TRBJ1-5; D is perhaps TRBD1 (6 bases). Sequenced input: peripheral blood. CDR3 sequence reads: CASRNEGVSNQPQHF. The CDR3 DNA is TGTGCCAGCAGAAACGAGGGGGTTAGCAATCAGCCCCAGCATTTT.